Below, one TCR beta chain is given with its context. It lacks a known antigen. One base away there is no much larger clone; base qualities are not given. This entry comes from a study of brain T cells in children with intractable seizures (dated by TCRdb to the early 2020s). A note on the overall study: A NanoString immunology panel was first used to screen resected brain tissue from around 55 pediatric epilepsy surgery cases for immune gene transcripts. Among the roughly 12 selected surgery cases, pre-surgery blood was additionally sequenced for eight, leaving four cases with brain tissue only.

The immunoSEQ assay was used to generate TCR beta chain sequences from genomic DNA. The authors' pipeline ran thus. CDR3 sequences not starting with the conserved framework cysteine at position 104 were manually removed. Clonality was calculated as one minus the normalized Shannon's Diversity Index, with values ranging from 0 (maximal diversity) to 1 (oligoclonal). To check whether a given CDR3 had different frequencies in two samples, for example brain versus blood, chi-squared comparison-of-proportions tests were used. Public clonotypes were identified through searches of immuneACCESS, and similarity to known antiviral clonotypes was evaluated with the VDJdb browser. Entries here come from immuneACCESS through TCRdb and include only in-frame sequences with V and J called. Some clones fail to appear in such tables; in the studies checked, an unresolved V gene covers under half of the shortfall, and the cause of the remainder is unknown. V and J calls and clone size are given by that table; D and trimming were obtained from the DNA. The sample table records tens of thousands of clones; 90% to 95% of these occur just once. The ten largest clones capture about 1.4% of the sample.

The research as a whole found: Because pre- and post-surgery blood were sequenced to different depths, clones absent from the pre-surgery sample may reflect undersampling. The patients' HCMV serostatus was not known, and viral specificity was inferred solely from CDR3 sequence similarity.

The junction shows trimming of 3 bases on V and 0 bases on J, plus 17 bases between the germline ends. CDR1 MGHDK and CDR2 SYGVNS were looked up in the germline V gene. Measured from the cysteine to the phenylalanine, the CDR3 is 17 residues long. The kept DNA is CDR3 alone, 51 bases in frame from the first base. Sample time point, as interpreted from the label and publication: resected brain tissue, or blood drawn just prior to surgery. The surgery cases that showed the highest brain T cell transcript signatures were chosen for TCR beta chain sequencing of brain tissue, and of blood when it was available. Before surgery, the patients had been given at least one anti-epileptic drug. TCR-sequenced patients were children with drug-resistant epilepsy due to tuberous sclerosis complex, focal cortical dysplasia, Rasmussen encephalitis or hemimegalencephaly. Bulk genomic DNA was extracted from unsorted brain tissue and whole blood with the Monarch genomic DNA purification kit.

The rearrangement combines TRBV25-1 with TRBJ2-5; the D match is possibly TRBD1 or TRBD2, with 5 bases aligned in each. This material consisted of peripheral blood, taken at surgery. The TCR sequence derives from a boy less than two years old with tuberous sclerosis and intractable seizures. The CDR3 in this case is CASSDVAGTEYQETQYF. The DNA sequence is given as TGTGCCAGCAGTGATGTAGCCGGGACGGAGTACCAAGAGACCCAGTACTTC. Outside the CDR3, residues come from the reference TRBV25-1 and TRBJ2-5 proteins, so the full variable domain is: EADIYQTPRYLVIGTGKKITLECSQTMGHDKMYWYQQDPGMELHLIHYSYGVNSTEKGDLSSESTVSRIRTEHFPLTLESARPSHTSQYLCASSDVAGTEYQETQYFGPGTRLLVL.